The clone carrying this T cell receptor beta chain has a count of ten or more. What it binds is not known. MiXCR was run by TCRdb on the 5' RACE reads, yielding one entry per CDR3 protein. This table holds 140,000 to 150,000 distinct CDR3 sequences, around 3.5% found once. The CDR3 contains 15 residues. V shed 8 bases and J shed 0 bases, with 16 bases lying between them. Per the germline V gene, CDR1 is MGHDK and CDR2 is SYGVNS. The data were obtained in a study of identical twins. Findings of the study overall: The more abundant beta clonotypes in cord blood had fewer insertions, and memory repertoires did not show this. Invariant MAIT and iNKT cells are populations that could partly confound zero-insertion analyses.

The TCR sequence derives from a man aged 18 to 35 in good health. V gene TRBV25-1 combines with J gene TRBJ1-1; D ambiguous. Sample: memory T cells sorted from blood. The CDR3 loop reads CASPLKVSVNTEAFF. DNA for the CDR3: TGTGCCAGCCCCCTGAAAGTGTCCGTGAACACTGAAGCTTTCTTT.